The clone carrying this T cell receptor (beta chain) was seen more than once but under ten times. Its antigen is not identified. This sample was included in a study of T cells after yellow fever vaccination. About the research overall: Each low-cell-number fraction was prepared by means of SMART-Seq v4 Ultra Low Input. The study, taken as a whole, reports: Abundant clonotypes from the bulk population could have been carried over as contaminants into FACS-sorted repertoires. Reappearing after the booster were most of the clones from primary vaccination (around 96% CD4, approximately 89% CD8).

Conversion of TCR transcripts into cDNA relied on 5'RACE template switching, which added a universal primer site and UMIs. TCRdb called the 5' RACE reads again in MiXCR, with one record for every CDR3 protein. Of hundreds of thousands of distinct CDR3 sequences in the sample, approximately 13% were seen once. Germline V gene sequence: CDR1 LGHNA, CDR2 YNFKEQ. Trimming left V 1 base short and J 6 bases short, with 17 bases between. This CDR3 has 16 residues. This clonotype originated in a man aged 25 to 40 who received the YFV17D yellow fever vaccine. The rearrangement links TRBV4-2 to TRBJ2-3; unclear D gene. This specimen was PBMCs, taken on the day of the yellow fever booster vaccination. The chain's CDR3 is CASSQVMSGVGDTQYF. The CDR3 DNA sequence: TGTGCCAGCAGCCAAGTTATGTCAGGAGTTGGTGATACGCAGTATTTT.